This TCR beta chain was observed in a study of cytomegalovirus exposure and HLA in healthy donors. Study-wide background: Earlier work reported 117 million unique TCR beta sequences from some 180 million T cells. Regarding the study as a whole: Association of a missense DCLRE1C variant with TCR beta V- and J-gene trimming was reported in a later analysis. A later analysis associated roughly 15,000 TCR beta sequences with HLA alleles at a 0.05 false discovery rate.

On this clone: Its cognate antigen is unknown.

Germline lookup yields CDR1 SGHAT and CDR2 FQNNGV. J gave up 3 bases and V 1 base, and 6 bases lay outside the gene matches. This CDR3 contains 16 residues. PCR amplification relied on 60 Vbeta primers (plus 13 Jbeta primers). The method was immunoSEQ multiplex PCR; TCRdb's version includes in-frame clones alone and lacks a portion of them. The sample yields about 180,000 clones, around four fifths seen once. This sequence was found in a woman aged 25-40 years in good health and CMV-seronegative. The sample was PBMCs. The gene calls are TRBV11-2 and TRBJ2-7; 10 bases align to TRBD2. Written as DNA, the CDR3 is TGTGCCAGCAGCTTAGGGCTAGCGGGGGCGTTCTACGAGCAGTACTTC. Translated, it gives CASSLGLAGAFYEQYF. The complete variable domain, with remaining parts taken from reference TRBV11-2 and TRBJ2-7, reads EAGVAQSPRYKIIEKRQSVAFWCNPISGHATLYWYQQILGQGPKLLIQFQNNGVVDDSQLPKDRFSAERLKGVDSTLKIQPAKLEDSAVYLCASSLGLAGAFYEQYFGPGTRLTVT.